This entry lists 32 T cell receptor beta chains sequenced from one sample in a study of T cell responses to AZD1222 COVID-19 vaccine. The table came from immunoSEQ multiplex PCR; TCRdb's copy has only in-frame clones and leaves some out. The repertoire holds more than 150,000 clones, with 88% as singletons. This sample comprised peripheral blood, obtained after recovery from COVID-19. These receptors were collected from an adult who had recovered from COVID-19.

The chain employs TRBV7-9 and TRBJ1-5; a possible D gene is TRBD1 (6 bases). The CDR3 runs to 12 residues. Trimming pared 4 bases from V and 13 bases from J, leaving 14 bases between. CDR1 is SEHNR, CDR2 FQNEAQ, per germline (reference sequence). CDR3 bases: TGTGCCAGCAGCTCGGTGACAGGTCGACAGCATTTT. Its protein product is CASSSVTGRQHF.

A note on this clone: A much larger clone lies one base from this, so it may be a read error. The genes are TRBV28 and TRBJ2-2, with D unclear. Germline CDR1 reads MDHEN; CDR2 reads SYDVKM. Trimming stripped 2 bases from V and 5 bases from J, with 0 bases between. The CDR3 has 11 amino acids. The CDR3 here is CASSLTGELFF. The CDR3 nucleotides read TGTGCCAGCAGTTTAACCGGGGAGCTGTTTTTT.

This clone has a single count. The J gene is TRBJ2-1, the V gene TRBV28; 7 positions agree with TRBD2. The CDR3 is 15 amino acids. Germline lookup yields CDR1 MDHEN and CDR2 SYDVKM. The junction had 12 bases not matched to a gene; V was cut back by 8 bases and J by 5 bases. This CDR3 is CASQFVSGGHNEQFF. Written as DNA, the CDR3 is TGTGCCAGCCAGTTTGTATCGGGAGGCCACAATGAGCAGTTCTTC.

The chain uses TRBV5-4 and TRBJ1-2; TRBD1 aligns across 7 bases. Looked up from germline, CDR1 is SGHNT and CDR2 is YYREEE (reference sequence). The length of the CDR3 is 13 residues. V lost 3 bases, J lost 1 base, and 0 bases stayed unmatched. The CDR3 nucleotides read TGTGCCAGCAGCTCAGGGGGTAACTATGGCTACACCTTC. This translates into CASSSGGNYGYTF.

The J gene is TRBJ1-5, the V gene TRBV4-3; 7 nucleotides match TRBD1. The CDR3 is 13 residues long. The germline gives CDR1 LGHNA, CDR2 YSLEER. The V gene end was trimmed by 3 bases and the J gene end by 12 bases; junction bases not matched to a gene: 8. The CDR3 sequence is CASSQARQGLQHF. The CDR3 region has the DNA TGCGCCAGCAGCCAGGCTCGACAGGGCCTCCAGCATTTT.

This clone has a single count. V is TRBV2 and J is TRBJ2-5; D remains ambiguous. This CDR3 contains 14 residues. Per the germline V gene, CDR1 is SNHLY and CDR2 is FYNNEI. Trimming shortened V by 1 base and J by 2 bases, and 8 bases separated the two germline ends. CDR3 region: CASSEGTYQETQYF. In nucleotides, the CDR3 is TGTGCCAGCAGTGAAGGGACCTATCAAGAGACCCAGTACTTC.

This chain joins TRBV27 and TRBJ2-7; weak D call: TRBD1 (6 bases). Germline V CDR1 and CDR2: MNHEY, SMNVEV (reference sequence). V shed 9 bases and J shed 2 bases, with 17 bases lying between them. This CDR3 has 14 amino acids. DNA of the CDR3: TGTGCCAGTCGTAGGACAGCCAGCGCCTACGAGCAGTACTTC. Translating gives CASRRTASAYEQYF.

The chain has TRBV5-4 and TRBJ2-3; the match to TRBD1 covers 8 bases. Looked up from germline, CDR1 is SGHNT and CDR2 is YYREEE (reference sequence). Trimming at V came to 4 bases and at J to 4 bases, leaving 5 bases not matched to a gene. This CDR3 comprises 14 residues. CDR3 bases: TGTGCCAGCAGCGCCCAGGGGGCGGCAGATACGCAGTATTTT. Protein product: CASSAQGAADTQYF.

The V call is TRBV28, the J call TRBJ2-1; TRBD2 matches 7 bases. This CDR3 has 13 residues. Germline trimming cut 4 bases from V and 14 bases from J; bases unmatched to any gene: 11. The germline V gene encodes CDR1 MDHEN and CDR2 SYDVKM. The DNA of the CDR3 is TGTGCCAGCAGTTCCCAAGTAGCGGGTCCGGAGTTCTTC. It is translated as CASSSQVAGPEFF. Looking up the rest from reference TRBV28 and TRBJ2-1 gives the full variable domain: DVKVTQSSRYLVKRTGEKVFLECVQDMDHENMFWYRQDPGLGLRLIYFSYDVKMKEKGDIPEGYSVSREKKERFSLILESASTNQTSMYLCASSSQVAGPEFFGPGTRLTVL.

The CDR3, as DNA: TGTGCCAGCAGGCCAGGGGGGCGGAACACCGGGGAGCTGTTTTTT. It translates to CASRPGGRNTGELFF. The rearrangement uses TRBV7-2 and TRBJ2-2, with D possibly TRBD1 on 7 matching bases. The CDR3 totals 15 residues. In germline, CDR1 is SGHTA, CDR2 FQGNSA. V dropped 6 bases and J dropped 1 base, with 12 bases sitting between them.

The chain is built from TRBV3-1 (or the pseudogene TRBV3-2) and TRBJ2-7; 7 nucleotides agree with TRBD1. V was clipped by 1 base and J by 3 bases; unmatched bases: 0. CDR3 length: 13 residues. CDR1 LGHDT and CDR2 YNNKEL come from the germline V gene (reference sequence). The CDR3: CASSQGQGYEQYF. The CDR3 DNA reads TGTGCCAGCAGCCAAGGACAGGGCTACGAGCAGTACTTC.

V and J are TRBV9 and TRBJ2-2; D uncertain. Per the germline V gene, CDR1 is SGDLS and CDR2 is YYNGEE. CDR3 length equals 17 residues. Trimming cost V 0 bases and J 7 bases, with 19 bases left between them. The CDR3 nucleotides read TGTGCCAGCAGCGTAGACCAAAGGCCACAGTTAGGCGGGGAGCTGTTTTTT. It codes for CASSVDQRPQLGGELFF.

The V gene is TRBV5-1, the J gene TRBJ1-2; 7 bases are a match to TRBD1. V gave up 5 bases and J gave up 6 bases; unmatched junction bases: 13. Germline V gene data show CDR1 as SGHRS and CDR2 as YFSETQ. This CDR3 has 15 residues. The CDR3 nucleotides are TGCGCCAGCAGACCTACCCCGACAGGGCGAGATGGCTACACCTTC. Protein product: CASRPTPTGRDGYTF.

The chain recombines TRBV2 with TRBJ1-4; D is unresolved. Germline V gene lookup returns CDR1 SNHLY and CDR2 FYNNEI. Trimming removed 5 bases at V and 5 bases at J, with 15 bases between. The CDR3 is 15 residues long. CDR3 bases: TGTGCCAGCAGTACCCGGCCTACCGGGAATGAAAAACTGTTTTTT. It codes for CASSTRPTGNEKLFF.

This clone has a handful of counts. The J gene is TRBJ2-5, the V gene TRBV5-1, with 10 bases aligning to TRBD2. This CDR3 has 17 amino acids. Losses at the gene ends were 4 bases for V and 2 bases for J; bases not matched to a gene: 11. CDR1 SGHRS and CDR2 YFSETQ come from the germline V gene. The CDR3 nucleotides are TGCGCCAGCAGCCCATTAGCGGGAGGAATAGAGCAAGAGACCCAGTACTTC. This codes for CASSPLAGGIEQETQYF.

This clone was found a few times. J is TRBJ2-1 and V is TRBV19, with a possible D match to TRBD2 (5 bases). V lost 5 bases and J lost 3, with 14 bases in between. Germline CDR1 and CDR2: LNHDA and SQIVND (reference sequence). The CDR3 covers 15 residues. The chain's CDR3 is CASSLEGRRYNEQFF. CDR3 nucleotide sequence: TGTGCCAGTAGTCTTGAAGGGAGACGCTACAATGAGCAGTTCTTC.

The chain couples TRBV7-2 to TRBJ1-4; D possibly corresponds to TRBD1 (6 bases). The V end was cut by 5 bases, the J end by 0 bases, with 10 bases between. CDR1 and CDR2 (germline): SGHTA, FQGNSA. This CDR3 contains 15 residues. CDR3 loop: CASSGGRATNEKLFF. The CDR3 bases are TGTGCCAGCAGCGGGGGGCGGGCAACTAATGAAAAACTGTTTTTT.

Only one count was recorded for this clone. The chain carries TRBV5-1 and TRBJ2-1, with a possible D match to TRBD2 (6 bases). Germline CDR1 and CDR2: SGHRS and YFSETQ. The CDR3 runs to 14 residues. The V and J ends lost 3 bases and 0 bases respectively, with 7 bases between them. CDR3 loop: CASSSGGSYNEQFF. For the CDR3, the DNA is TGCGCCAGCAGCTCCGGGGGCTCCTACAATGAGCAGTTCTTC.

The chain uses TRBV7-2 and TRBJ1-2, with D possibly being TRBD1 (5 bases). The CDR3 sequence is 12 residues long. The V end lost 2 bases, the J end lost 8 bases, and 9 bases lay between the germline ends. From germline, CDR1 is SGHTA and CDR2 FQGNSA. The CDR3 here is CASSLMGLGYTF. CDR3 nucleotide sequence: TGTGCCAGCAGCTTAATGGGGCTCGGCTACACCTTC.

The chain uses TRBV4-2 and TRBJ2-3, with D maybe TRBD2 (6 bases). V was shortened by 3 bases and J by 2 bases, with 9 bases between the two germline ends. CDR1 is LGHNA, CDR2 YNFKEQ, per germline. There are 14 residues in the CDR3. CDR3 protein: CASSQGGFTDTQYF. CDR3 DNA: TGTGCCAGCAGCCAGGGAGGTTTCACAGATACGCAGTATTTT.

The chain employs TRBV27 and TRBJ2-7; D gene ambiguous. The CDR3 covers 11 residues. V shed 3 bases and J shed 0 bases, with 0 bases lying between them. CDR1 is MNHEY and CDR2 is SMNVEV in the germline V gene (reference sequence). The CDR3, as DNA: TGTGCCAGCAGTTTCTCCTACGAGCAGTACTTC. This codes for CASSFSYEQYF.

The chain combines TRBV4-3 with TRBJ2-2; TRBD1 aligns across 12 bases. CDR3 length: 19 residues. Trimming at V came to 4 bases and at J to 5 bases, leaving 14 bases not matched to a gene. Germline values: CDR1 LGHNA, CDR2 YSLEER. Written as DNA, the CDR3 is TGCGCCAGCAGCCCATGGGGCCTGGGACAGGGGGCGCGGACCGGGGAGCTGTTTTTT. It translates to CASSPWGLGQGARTGELFF.

J is TRBJ1-3 and V is TRBV3-1 (or the pseudogene TRBV3-2); D remains unclear. Germline CDR1 LGHDT, CDR2 YNNKEL (reference sequence). The CDR3 consists of 15 residues. V was pared by 3 bases and J by 2 bases, with 11 bases between. The CDR3 is CASSHGSKAGNTIYF. CDR3 DNA: TGTGCCAGCAGCCATGGTAGCAAGGCTGGAAACACCATATATTTT.

The chain employs TRBV3-1 (or the pseudogene TRBV3-2) and TRBJ2-3, with 8 nucleotides matching TRBD2. Germline-derived CDR1 and CDR2 are LGHDT and YNNKEL (reference sequence). The CDR3 is 14 amino acids. V shed 3 bases and J 7 bases; nucleotides not matched to a gene: 6. CDR3 nucleotide sequence: TGTGCCAGCAGCCAGGCGGGGGGCGGGAATACGCAGTATTTT. Its translation is CASSQAGGGNTQYF.

The CDR3 here is CASSLTGLEQYF. CDR3 nucleotides: TGTGCCAGCAGTTTGACAGGGCTCGAGCAGTACTTC. The chain carries TRBV12-3 or TRBV12-4 and TRBJ2-7; TRBD1 matches 7 bases. The trim removed 3 bases at V and 6 bases at J, leaving 2 bases unmatched. The CDR3 covers 12 residues.

The V and J genes are TRBV7-3 and TRBJ2-4; 12 bases align to TRBD1. CDR1 and CDR2 (germline): SGHTA, FQGTGA. This CDR3 spans 19 amino acids. J was trimmed by 0 bases and V by 5 bases; bases with no gene match: 11. CDR3 loop: CASSPGQGAVSEAKNIQYF. The CDR3 DNA is TGTGCCAGCAGCCCGGGACAGGGGGCAGTCTCGGAAGCCAAAAACATTCAGTACTTC.

V and J are TRBV27 and TRBJ1-3, with D tentatively TRBD1 (5 bases). The V gene's germline CDR1 is MNHEY and CDR2 SMNVEV (reference sequence). V was shortened by 6 bases and J by 3 bases, with 9 bases between the two germline ends. CDR3 length: 13 residues. The CDR3 DNA reads TGTGCCAGCAGCCTGAGGGGTGGAAACACCATATATTTT. This encodes CASSLRGGNTIYF.

This rearrangement joins TRBV6-4 to TRBJ1-5; TRBD1 matches 9 bases. The CDR3 has 18 amino acids. The germline V gene encodes CDR1 MRHNA and CDR2 SNTAGT. J was trimmed by 1 base and V by 4 bases; bases with no gene match: 11. The CDR3, as DNA: TGTGCCAGCAGTGGCGTGGACAGGGGACGGTGGAGCAATCAGCCCCAGCATTTT. This sequence encodes CASSGVDRGRWSNQPQHF.

The table lists this clone with a count of one. The rearrangement joins TRBV6-1 to TRBJ2-7; D could derive from TRBD1 or TRBD2 (5 bases each). Deletions cut 3 bases from V and 5 bases from J, with 17 bases between. Germline V gene data show CDR1 as MNHNS and CDR2 as SASEGT. The CDR3 is made up of 15 amino acids. The CDR3 DNA reads as TGTGCCAGCAGTGATTGGGGGACGACGGCGAACGAGCAGTACTTC. As protein: CASSDWGTTANEQYF.

The V gene is TRBV7-8, the J gene TRBJ1-1; TRBD1 is a possible D gene (5 bases). The CDR3 sequence is 13 residues long. V was clipped by 2 bases and J by 3 bases, with 7 bases between them. The germline gives CDR1 SGHVS, CDR2 FQNEAQ. The CDR3 DNA sequence: TGTGCCAGCAGCTTAAAAGGGGACACTGAAGCTTTCTTT. Residues: CASSLKGDTEAFF. Combining the CDR3 with reference TRBV7-8 and TRBJ1-1 gives the whole variable domain GAGVSQSPRYKVAKRGQDVALRCDPISGHVSLFWYQQALGQGPEFLTYFQNEAQLDKSGLPSDRFFAERPEGSVSTLKIQRTQQEDSAVYLCASSLKGDTEAFFGQGTRLTVV.

The chain links TRBV2 to TRBJ2-6, with D perhaps matching TRBD1 (6 bases). Trimming took off 5 bases at V and 2 bases at J, with 22 bases between the two ends. This CDR3 contains 19 residues. Germline CDR1 is SNHLY and CDR2 is FYNNEI. The CDR3 reads CASSRSGEFGIAGANVLTF. DNA for the CDR3: TGTGCCAGCAGTCGATCAGGGGAGTTCGGCATCGCTGGGGCCAACGTCCTGACTTTC.

The rearrangement uses TRBV5-1 and TRBJ2-3; TRBD2 might be the D (6 bases). The CDR3 totals 15 residues. V dropped 1 base and J dropped 6 bases, with 15 bases sitting between them. Germline V gives CDR1 SGHRS, CDR2 YFSETQ. CDR3 DNA sequence: TGCGCCAGCAGCTTGTCCGGAGGGAGTGGGGATACGCAGTATTTT. The encoded protein is CASSLSGGSGDTQYF. Full variable domain (rest looked up from reference TRBV5-1 and TRBJ2-3): KAGVTQTPRYLIKTRGQQVTLSCSPISGHRSVSWYQQTPGQGLQFLFEYFSETQRNKGNFPGRFSGRQFSNSRSEMNVSTLELGDSALYLCASSLSGGSGDTQYFGPGTRLTVL.